These 5 T cell receptor beta chains were all obtained from the same sample, sequenced in a study of graft-versus-host responses after intestinal transplantation. Their recognized antigens are unknown. This table comes from immunoSEQ multiplex PCR, and its TCRdb copy is limited to in-frame clones, with some not included. The data hold more than 65,000 clones, with 84% observed a single time. The specimen comprised unstimulated CD4+ T cells sorted from spleen or lymph node cells, sampled before transplant. The source of these receptors is a human donor who was the organ donor for an intestinal transplant.

The chain recombines TRBV9 with TRBJ1-6; 8 bases match TRBD1. CDR1 and CDR2 (germline): SGDLS, YYNGEE. The CDR3 sequence is 17 residues long. J was trimmed by 4 bases and V by 4 bases; bases with no gene match: 10. The CDR3 sequence: CASSPMDRAIYNSPLHF. The DNA of the CDR3 is TGTGCCAGCAGCCCAATGGACAGGGCCATTTATAATTCACCCCTCCACTTT. Based on the CDR3 plus reference TRBV9 and TRBJ1-6, the full variable domain is DSGVTQTPKHLITATGQRVTLRCSPRSGDLSVYWYQQSLDQGLQFLIQYYNGEERAKGNILERFSAQQFPDLHSELNLSSLELGDSALYFCASSPMDRAIYNSPLHFGNGTRLTVT.

The chain combines TRBV7-9 with TRBJ2-5, with TRBD2 identical over 10 bases. The germline V gene encodes CDR1 SEHNR and CDR2 FQNEAQ (reference sequence). The CDR3 is 17 residues long. Trimming at V came to 0 bases and at J to 2 bases, leaving 6 bases not matched to a gene. The CDR3, as DNA: TGTGCCAGCAGCTTAGCGTTAGCGGGGGGACCTCAAGAGACCCAGTACTTC. It yields the protein CASSLALAGGPQETQYF.

The chain combines TRBV25-1 with TRBJ2-2, with TRBD1 matching 11 bases. The germline V gene encodes CDR1 MGHDK and CDR2 SYGVNS. The V gene end was trimmed by 5 bases and the J gene end by 6 bases; junction bases not matched to a gene: 5. The CDR3 runs to 15 residues. The CDR3 DNA sequence: TGTGCCAGCAGTCCGGACAGGGGGCGCCCCGGGGAGCTGTTTTTT. It specifies CASSPDRGRPGELFF.

This sequence joins TRBV6-5 and TRBJ1-2, with D possibly TRBD1 on 5 matching bases. Germline lookup yields CDR1 MNHEY and CDR2 SVGAGI. There are 16 residues in the CDR3. V dropped 0 bases and J dropped 4 bases, with 15 bases sitting between them. The CDR3 loop is CASSYSILGGSYGYTF. The CDR3 DNA sequence: TGTGCCAGCAGTTACTCGATTTTGGGGGGATCCTATGGCTACACCTTC.

This clone was detected a few times. The V and J genes are TRBV18 and TRBJ1-2; 8 nucleotides align to TRBD1. The CDR3 covers 13 residues. The V and J ends lost 4 bases and 4 bases, in that order; junction bases with no gene match: 2. CDR1 is KGHSH, CDR2 LQKENI, per germline. CDR3 sequence (DNA): TGTGCCAGCTCACGAGGACAGGGCTATGGCTACACCTTC. Translating gives CASSRGQGYGYTF.